This TCR beta chain derives from a study of T cells in women clearing cervical HPV infection. The overall study: Case blood drawn at lesion detection; control blood after infection cleared.

The study's findings and limits: It is unknown whether associations predate infection; no effector/memory or HPV-specific sorting.

As for this clone: The antigen is not known.

Libraries were prepared by immunoSEQ multiplex PCR; TCRdb keeps only in-frame clonotypes and omits some of them. Reported are 20,000 to 25,000 clones; the ten largest clones contain roughly 7%. Sequenced input: blood buffy coat. The receptor was isolated from a woman aged 18 to 75 with a cervical HPV16 infection that either progressed to CIN3+ or cleared (not recorded which).

CDR3: CASSSTAGGWETQYF. CDR3 DNA (partial): TGTGCCAGCAGCTCGACTGCGGGAGGGTGGGAGACC. This chain uses TRBV7-9 with TRBJ2-5, with 9 bases aligning to TRBD2. From the germline J gene comes the end of the CDR3, since the read stops 3 residues before it. The CDR3 covers 15 residues. Germline lookup yields CDR1 SEHNR and CDR2 FQNEAQ (reference sequence). With V trimmed by 4 bases and J by 5 bases, 8 bases remained unmatched.